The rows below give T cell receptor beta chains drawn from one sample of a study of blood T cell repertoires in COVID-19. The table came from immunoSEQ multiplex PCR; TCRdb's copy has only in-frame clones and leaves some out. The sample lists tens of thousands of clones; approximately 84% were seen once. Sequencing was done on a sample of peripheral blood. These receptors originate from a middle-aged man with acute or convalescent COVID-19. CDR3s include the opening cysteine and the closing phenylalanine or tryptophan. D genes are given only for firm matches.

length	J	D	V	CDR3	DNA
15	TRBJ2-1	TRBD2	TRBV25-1	CASTESEGGFDEQFF	TGTGCCAGCACCGAATCGGAGGGAGGGTTCGATGAGCAGTTCTTC
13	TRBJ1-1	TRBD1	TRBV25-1	CASSAQGATEAFF	TGTGCCAGCAGTGCTCAGGGGGCCACTGAAGCTTTCTTT
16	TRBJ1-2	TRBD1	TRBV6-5	CASSYSRTGPNYGYTF	TGTGCCAGCAGTTACTCCCGGACAGGACCTAACTATGGCTACACCTTC
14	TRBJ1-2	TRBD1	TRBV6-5	CASSLGQGMGGYTF	TGTGCCAGCAGCCTGGGACAGGGGATGGGTGGCTACACCTTC
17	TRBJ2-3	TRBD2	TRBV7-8	CASSLALGGTGTDTQYF	TGTGCCAGCAGCTTAGCGCTGGGGGGGACTGGTACAGATACGCAGTATTTT
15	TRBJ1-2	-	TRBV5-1	CASSWGHTSNYGYTF	TGCGCCAGCAGCTGGGGGCACACTTCTAACTATGGCTACACCTTC
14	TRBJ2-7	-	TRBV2	CASILDRSSHEQYF	-
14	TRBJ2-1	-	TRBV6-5	CASSSRQGRDEQFF	TGTGCCAGCAGTTCCCGACAGGGGAGGGATGAGCAGTTCTTC
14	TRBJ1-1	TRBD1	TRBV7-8	CASSLYRGGREAFF	TGTGCCAGCAGCCTATACCGAGGGGGCCGTGAAGCTTTCTTT
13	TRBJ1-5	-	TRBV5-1	CASSGGNNQPQHF	TGCGCCAGCAGCGGAGGGAACAATCAGCCCCAGCATTTT
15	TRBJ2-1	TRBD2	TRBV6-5	CASSYSGSSYNEQFF	TGTGCCAGCAGCTATAGCGGGAGCTCCTACAATGAGCAGTTCTTC
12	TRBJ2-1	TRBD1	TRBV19	CASSITGDEQFF	TGTGCCAGTAGTATAACAGGGGATGAGCAGTTCTTC
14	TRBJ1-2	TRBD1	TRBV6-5	CASNRDRDNYGYTF	TGTGCCAGCAACCGGGACAGGGATAACTATGGCTACACCTTC